Listed below are T cell receptor beta chains from one sample, sequenced in a study of T cells in localized non-small cell lung cancer. Here immunoSEQ multiplex PCR was the method, and the copy in TCRdb shows in-frame clones only, minus some. The sample consists of over a thousand clones, 33% of them appearing once. The sequencing here drew on normal lung tissue next to the tumor, taken before any cancer treatment. The receptors derive from a male donor aged 60 or older with stage I lung adenocarcinoma. Both conserved end residues are part of each CDR3. A D gene is named only where the DNA matches it firmly. Part of the rows lack a size; the others show once, few, many or a class for expanded clones.

D gene: .
clone size: once
J gene: TRBJ2-3
V gene: TRBV29-1
CDR3 protein: CSVEAGGATQYF
CDR3 DNA: TGCAGCGTTGAGGCAGGAGGAGCTACGCAGTATTTT

D gene: .
clone size: large
J gene: TRBJ1-1
V gene: TRBV10-3
CDR3 protein: CAISESLGQGKAEAFF
CDR3 DNA: TGTGCCATCAGTGAGTCGTTAGGTCAGGGGAAGGCTGAAGCTTTCTTT

D gene: TRBD2
clone size: .
J gene: TRBJ2-5
V gene: TRBV29-1
CDR3 protein: CSVEGTSRQETQYF
CDR3 DNA: TGCAGCGTTGAAGGGACTAGCCGACAAGAGACCCAGTACTTC

D gene: TRBD1
clone size: medium-sized
J gene: TRBJ2-2
V gene: TRBV9
CDR3 protein: CASSGTGMAGELFF
CDR3 DNA: TGTGCCAGCAGTGGGACAGGGATGGCCGGGGAGCTGTTTTTT

D gene: .
clone size: few
J gene: TRBJ2-5
V gene: TRBV9
CDR3 protein: CASSFRVETQYF
CDR3 DNA: TGTGCCAGCAGTTTCCGAGTGGAGACCCAGTACTTC

D gene: .
clone size: .
J gene: TRBJ2-1
V gene: TRBV6-8
CDR3 protein: CASTGDSGGNEQFF
CDR3 DNA: TGTGCCAGCACCGGGGACTCTGGGGGGAATGAGCAGTTCTTC

D gene: .
clone size: .
J gene: TRBJ1-2
V gene: TRBV6-8
CDR3 protein: CASSSQQLNYGYTF
CDR3 DNA: TGTGCCAGCAGTTCCCAACAGCTAAACTATGGCTACACCTTC

D gene: .
clone size: .
J gene: TRBJ2-2
V gene: TRBV6-8
CDR3 protein: CASSYRPGTGELFF
CDR3 DNA: TGTGCCAGCAGTTACCGACCCGGGACCGGGGAGCTGTTTTTT

D gene: .
clone size: few
J gene: TRBJ1-2
V gene: TRBV2
CDR3 protein: CASSEAPGYGYTF
CDR3 DNA: TGTGCCAGCAGTGAAGCGCCAGGGTATGGCTACACCTTC

D gene: .
clone size: .
J gene: TRBJ1-4
V gene: TRBV29-1
CDR3 protein: CSVEGQGGEKLFF
CDR3 DNA: TGCAGCGTTGAAGGGCAGGGTGGAGAAAAACTGTTTTTT

D gene: TRBD2
clone size: few
J gene: TRBJ2-3
V gene: TRBV9
CDR3 protein: CASSVGRGSGTDTQYF
CDR3 DNA: TGTGCCAGCAGCGTTGGGCGGGGGTCAGGCACAGATACGCAGTATTTT

D gene: .
clone size: medium-sized
J gene: TRBJ2-1
V gene: TRBV9
CDR3 protein: CASSVAGTPNNEQFF
CDR3 DNA: TGTGCCAGCAGCGTAGCGGGCACACCCAACAATGAGCAGTTCTTC

D gene: .
clone size: once
J gene: TRBJ2-2
V gene: TRBV10-2
CDR3 protein: CASQQGDAGELFF
CDR3 DNA: TGCGCCAGCCAACAGGGAGACGCCGGGGAGCTGTTTTTT

D gene: .
clone size: .
J gene: TRBJ1-3
V gene: TRBV1
CDR3 protein: CASSQAEGSAGNTIYF
CDR3 DNA: TGCGCCAGCAGCCAAGCTGAGGGGAGCGCGGGAAACACCATATATTTT

D gene: .
clone size: .
J gene: TRBJ2-1
V gene: TRBV28
CDR3 protein: CASSLLRGPQFF
CDR3 DNA: TGTGCCAGCAGTTTATTGAGGGGTCCTCAGTTCTTC

D gene: .
clone size: large
J gene: TRBJ2-3
V gene: TRBV6-8
CDR3 protein: CASRRGRSADTQYF
CDR3 DNA: TGTGCCAGCAGAAGAGGGAGGAGCGCAGATACGCAGTATTTT

D gene: .
clone size: .
J gene: TRBJ1-1
V gene: TRBV14
CDR3 protein: CASSQNRRNTEAFF
CDR3 DNA: TGTGCCAGCAGCCAAAATCGGAGGAACACTGAAGCTTTCTTT

D gene: .
clone size: few
J gene: TRBJ2-7
V gene: TRBV19
CDR3 protein: CASSIASGDEQYF
CDR3 DNA: TGTGCCAGTAGTATAGCTTCAGGGGATGAGCAGTACTTC

D gene: .
clone size: few
J gene: TRBJ1-2
V gene: TRBV6-7
CDR3 protein: CASTEGRIRNF
CDR3 DNA: TGTGCCAGCACCGAGGGACGGATCAGAAACTTC

D gene: TRBD1
clone size: few
J gene: TRBJ2-1
V gene: TRBV27
CDR3 protein: CASSFYWDREDEQFF
CDR3 DNA: TGTGCCAGCAGTTTCTATTGGGACAGGGAAGACGAGCAGTTCTTC

D gene: .
clone size: large
J gene: TRBJ1-1
V gene: TRBV9
CDR3 protein: CASSPRTGFVTEAFF
CDR3 DNA: TGTGCCAGCAGCCCCCGGACCGGGTTCGTCACTGAAGCTTTCTTT

D gene: .
clone size: .
J gene: TRBJ2-2
V gene: TRBV6-8
CDR3 protein: CASSYVLASTGELFF
CDR3 DNA: TGTGCCAGCAGTTACGTCCTAGCGAGCACCGGGGAGCTGTTTTTT

D gene: TRBD1
clone size: few
J gene: TRBJ1-1
V gene: TRBV6-8
CDR3 protein: CASSRPGGWAFF
CDR3 DNA: TGTGCCAGCAGTCGACCAGGGGGCTGGGCTTTCTTT